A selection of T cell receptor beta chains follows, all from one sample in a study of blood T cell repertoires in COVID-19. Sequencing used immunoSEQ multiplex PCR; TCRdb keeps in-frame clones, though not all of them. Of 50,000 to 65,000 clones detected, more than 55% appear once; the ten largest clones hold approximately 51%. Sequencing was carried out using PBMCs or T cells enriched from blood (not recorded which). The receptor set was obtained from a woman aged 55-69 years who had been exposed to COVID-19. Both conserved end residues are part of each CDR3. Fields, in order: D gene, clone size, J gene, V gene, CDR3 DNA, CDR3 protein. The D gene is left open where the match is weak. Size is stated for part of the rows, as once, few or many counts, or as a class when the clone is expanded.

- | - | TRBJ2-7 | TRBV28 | TGTGCCAGCACCGGGACACGGGTCTACGAGCAGTACTTC | CASTGTRVYEQYF
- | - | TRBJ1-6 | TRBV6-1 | TGTGCCAGCAGTGAAGGGCAGGGGCGTTTTGTTTTT | CASSEGQGRFVF
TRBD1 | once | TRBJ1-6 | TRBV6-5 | TGTGCCAGCAGTAAAAACAGGGGAAATTCACCCCTCCACTTT | CASSKNRGNSPLHF
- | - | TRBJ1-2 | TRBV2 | TGTGCCAGCAGTGAATCCGGGTTTCGGGGAAAGTATGGCTACACCTTC | CASSESGFRGKYGYTF
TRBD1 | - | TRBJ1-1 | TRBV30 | TGTGCCTGGAGTGTATGGACAGGGGTAGGGGGGGACACTGAAGCTTTCTTT | CAWSVWTGVGGDTEAFF
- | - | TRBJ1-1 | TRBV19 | TGTGCCAGTACTCATAGACAGAACACTGAAGCTTTCTTT | CASTHRQNTEAFF
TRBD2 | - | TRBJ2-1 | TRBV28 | TGTGCCAGCAGTTTAGGCGGGAGACACAATGAGCAGTTCTTC | CASSLGGRHNEQFF
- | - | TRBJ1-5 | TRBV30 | TGTGCATGGGAGTCAGATAATCAGCCCCAGCATTTT | CAWESDNQPQHF
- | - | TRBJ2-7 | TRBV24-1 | TGTGCCACCAGCCCTCGAGGGTCCTACGAGCAGTACTTC | CATSPRGSYEQYF
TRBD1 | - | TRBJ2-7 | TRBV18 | TGTGCCAGCTCACCACCGGGACAGCCACGCTACGAGCAGTACTTC | CASSPPGQPRYEQYF
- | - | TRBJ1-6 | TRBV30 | TGTGCCTGGATGGAAGGGAGGAATTCACCCCTCCACTTT | CAWMEGRNSPLHF
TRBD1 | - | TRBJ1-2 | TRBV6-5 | TGTGCCAGCATCTCGACAGGGTGGGGTGGCTACACCTTC | CASISTGWGGYTF
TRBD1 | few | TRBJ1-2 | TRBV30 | TGTGCCTGGAGTGGGACAGGTTGGGGGTATGGCTACACCTTC | CAWSGTGWGYGYTF
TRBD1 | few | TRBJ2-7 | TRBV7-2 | TGTGCCAGCAGCCAACAGGGGCACCCCTCCTACGAGCAGTACTTC | CASSQQGHPSYEQYF
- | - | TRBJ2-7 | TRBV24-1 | TGTGCCACCAGTGATTTCGGGGGACGGGGGCAGTACTTC | CATSDFGGRGQYF
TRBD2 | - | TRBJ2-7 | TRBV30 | TGTGCCTGGAGTGTCCCCAGCGGGGGAAGGCAGTACTTC | CAWSVPSGGRQYF
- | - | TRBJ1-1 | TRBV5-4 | TGTGCCAGCAGCTCTGACATTGAAGCTTTCTTT | CASSSDIEAFF
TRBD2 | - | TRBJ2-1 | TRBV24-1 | TGTGCCACCAGTGAACGGGTGACTAGCGGAACCTACAATGAGCAGTTCTTC | CATSERVTSGTYNEQFF
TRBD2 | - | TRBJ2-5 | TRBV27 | TGTGCCAGCACCCGACTAGCGGGGTCTCAAGAGACCCAGTACTTC | CASTRLAGSQETQYF
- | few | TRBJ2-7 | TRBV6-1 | TGTGCCAGCAGTGAGGGGGGGCGAAACTACGAGCAGTACTTC | CASSEGGRNYEQYF
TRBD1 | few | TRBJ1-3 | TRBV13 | TGTGCCAGCAGGGGACAGGGCCGCTCTGGAAACACCATATATTTT | CASRGQGRSGNTIYF
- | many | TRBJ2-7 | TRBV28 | TGTGCCAGCAGGTCCTACTACGAGCAGTACTTC | CASRSYYEQYF
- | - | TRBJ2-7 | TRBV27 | TGTGCCAGCAGCCTCCAGGGATCCACCTACGAGCAGTACTTC | CASSLQGSTYEQYF
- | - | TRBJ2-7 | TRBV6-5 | TGTGCCAGCAGTCCCCGGACAGCGTACGAGCAGTACTTC | CASSPRTAYEQYF
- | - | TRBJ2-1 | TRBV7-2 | TGTGCCAGCAGCTTCGTTGGGGCGAGCTCCTACAATGAGCAGTTCTTC | CASSFVGASSYNEQFF
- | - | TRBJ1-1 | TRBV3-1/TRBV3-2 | TGTGCCAGCAGCCAAATTGGAGGGCAGAGAGTGTACACTGAAGCTTTCTTT | CASSQIGGQRVYTEAFF
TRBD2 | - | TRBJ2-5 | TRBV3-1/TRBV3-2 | TGTGCCAGCAGCCAAGATGGACTAGGGAACCAAGAGACCCAGTACTTC | CASSQDGLGNQETQYF
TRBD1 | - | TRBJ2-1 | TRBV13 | TGTGCCAGCAGCTTAGGGGACAGGGGTGGCAATGAGCAGTTCTTC | CASSLGDRGGNEQFF
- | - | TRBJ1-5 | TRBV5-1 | TGCGCCAGCAGCTTGACCTCGGATCAGCCCCAGCATTTT | CASSLTSDQPQHF